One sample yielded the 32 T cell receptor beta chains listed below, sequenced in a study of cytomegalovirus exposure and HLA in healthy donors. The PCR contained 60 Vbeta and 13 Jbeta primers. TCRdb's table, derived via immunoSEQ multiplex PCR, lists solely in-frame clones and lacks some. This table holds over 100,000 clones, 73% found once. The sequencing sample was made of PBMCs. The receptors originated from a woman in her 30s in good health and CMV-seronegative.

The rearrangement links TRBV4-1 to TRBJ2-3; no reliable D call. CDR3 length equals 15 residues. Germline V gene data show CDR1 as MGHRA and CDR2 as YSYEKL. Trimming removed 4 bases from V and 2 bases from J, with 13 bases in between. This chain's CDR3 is CASSPQPGFTDTQYF. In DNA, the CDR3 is TGCGCCAGCAGCCCGCAACCCGGGTTCACAGATACGCAGTATTTT.

CDR3: CASRSTQGGYTF. CDR3 nucleotide sequence: TGTGCCAGCAGGTCTACTCAGGGAGGCTACACCTTC. The chain joins TRBV6-6 to TRBJ1-2; weak D call: TRBD1 (5 bases). This CDR3 has 12 residues. The germline CDR1 and CDR2 sequences are MNHNY and SVGAGI (reference sequence). The V end lost 6 bases, the J end lost 8 bases, and 13 bases lay between the germline ends.

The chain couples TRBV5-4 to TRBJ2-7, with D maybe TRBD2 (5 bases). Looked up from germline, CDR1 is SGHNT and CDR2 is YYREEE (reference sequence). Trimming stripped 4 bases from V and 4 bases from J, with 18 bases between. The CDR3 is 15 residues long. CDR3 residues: CASSGSGVGSYEQYF. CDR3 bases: TGTGCCAGCAGCGGCAGCGGCGTAGGGTCGTACGAGCAGTACTTC.

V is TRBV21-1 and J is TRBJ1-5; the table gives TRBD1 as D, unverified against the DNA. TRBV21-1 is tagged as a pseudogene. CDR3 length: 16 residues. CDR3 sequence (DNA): TGTGCCAGCAGCAAAGCTTCGACAGTCTTCAATCAGCCCCAGCATTTT. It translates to CASSKASTVFNQPQHF.

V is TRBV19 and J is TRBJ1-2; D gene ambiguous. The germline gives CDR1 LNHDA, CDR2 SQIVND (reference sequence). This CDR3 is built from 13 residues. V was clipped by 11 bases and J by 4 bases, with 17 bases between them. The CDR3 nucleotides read TGTGCCGCGGGAGAGGATACTCTCTATGGCTACACCTTC. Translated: CAAGEDTLYGYTF.

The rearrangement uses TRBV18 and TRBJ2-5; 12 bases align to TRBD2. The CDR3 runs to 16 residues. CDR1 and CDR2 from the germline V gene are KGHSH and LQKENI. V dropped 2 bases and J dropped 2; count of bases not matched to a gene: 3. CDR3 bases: TGTGCCAGCTCACCATTGGGACTAGCGGGTCAAGAGACCCAGTACTTC. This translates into CASSPLGLAGQETQYF. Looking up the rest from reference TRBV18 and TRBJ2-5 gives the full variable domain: NAGVMQNPRHLVRRRGQEARLRCSPMKGHSHVYWYRQLPEEGLKFMVYLQKENIIDESGMPKERFSAEFPKEGPSILRIQQVVRGDSAAYFCASSPLGLAGQETQYFGPGTRLLVL.

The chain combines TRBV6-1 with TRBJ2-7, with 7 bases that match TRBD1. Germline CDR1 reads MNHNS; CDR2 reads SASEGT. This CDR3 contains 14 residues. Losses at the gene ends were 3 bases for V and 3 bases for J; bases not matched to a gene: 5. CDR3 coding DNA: TGTGCCAGCAGTGAGGACAGGATGAACTACGAGCAGTACTTC. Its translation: CASSEDRMNYEQYF.

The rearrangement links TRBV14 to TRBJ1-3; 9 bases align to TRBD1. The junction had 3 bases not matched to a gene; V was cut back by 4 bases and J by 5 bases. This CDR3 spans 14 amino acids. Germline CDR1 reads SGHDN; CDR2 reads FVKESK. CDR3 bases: TGTGCCAGCAGCCCCGGGACAGGGAGAAACACCATATATTTT. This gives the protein CASSPGTGRNTIYF.

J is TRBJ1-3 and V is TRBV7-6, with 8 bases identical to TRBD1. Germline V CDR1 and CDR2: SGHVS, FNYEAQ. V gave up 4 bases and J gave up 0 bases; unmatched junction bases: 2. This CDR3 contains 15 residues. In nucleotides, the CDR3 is TGTGCCAGCAGCTCTGGACAGGGCTCTGGAAACACCATATATTTT. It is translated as CASSSGQGSGNTIYF.

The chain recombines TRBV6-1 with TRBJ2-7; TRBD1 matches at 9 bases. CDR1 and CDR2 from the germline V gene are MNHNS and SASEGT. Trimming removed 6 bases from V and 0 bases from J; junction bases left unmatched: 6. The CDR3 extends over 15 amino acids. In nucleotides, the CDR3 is TGTGCCAGCAGGGATCGGGACAGGGTCTCCTACGAGCAGTACTTC. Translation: CASRDRDRVSYEQYF.

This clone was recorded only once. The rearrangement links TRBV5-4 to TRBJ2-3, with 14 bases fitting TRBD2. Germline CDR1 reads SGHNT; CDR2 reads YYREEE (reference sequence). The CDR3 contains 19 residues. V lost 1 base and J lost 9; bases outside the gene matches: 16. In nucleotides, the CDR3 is TGTGCCAGCAGCTTGAATCCTTTCGGACTAGCGGGAGGTCGTGGCACGCAGTATTTT. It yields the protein CASSLNPFGLAGGRGTQYF.

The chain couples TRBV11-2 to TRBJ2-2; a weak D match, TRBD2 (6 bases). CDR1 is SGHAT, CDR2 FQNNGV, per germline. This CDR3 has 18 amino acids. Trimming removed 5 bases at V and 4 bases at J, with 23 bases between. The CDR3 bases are TGTGCCAGCAGCCCTTCAACCTGGGACTTCCAGGGCACCGGGGAGCTGTTTTTT. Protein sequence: CASSPSTWDFQGTGELFF.

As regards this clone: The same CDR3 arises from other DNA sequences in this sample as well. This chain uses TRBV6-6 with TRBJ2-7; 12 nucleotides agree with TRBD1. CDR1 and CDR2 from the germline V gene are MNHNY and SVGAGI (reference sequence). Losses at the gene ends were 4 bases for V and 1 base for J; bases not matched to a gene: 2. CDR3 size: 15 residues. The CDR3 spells CASSWGQGASYEQYF. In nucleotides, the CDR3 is TGTGCCAGCAGTTGGGGACAGGGGGCTTCCTACGAGCAGTACTTC.

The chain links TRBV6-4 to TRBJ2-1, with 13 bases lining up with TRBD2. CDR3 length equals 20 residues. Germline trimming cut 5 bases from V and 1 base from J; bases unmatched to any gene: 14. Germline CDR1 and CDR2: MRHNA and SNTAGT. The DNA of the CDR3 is TGTGCCAGCAGTCCAAACGCCGGGACTAGCGGGATCCTTTCCTACAATGAGCAGTTCTTC. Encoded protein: CASSPNAGTSGILSYNEQFF.

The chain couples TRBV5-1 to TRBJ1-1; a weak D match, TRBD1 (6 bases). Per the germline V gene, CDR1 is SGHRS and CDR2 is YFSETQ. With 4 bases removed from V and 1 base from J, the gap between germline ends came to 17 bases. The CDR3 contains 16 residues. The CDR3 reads CASSQPERGPNTEAFF. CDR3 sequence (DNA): TGCGCCAGCAGCCAACCGGAGCGGGGGCCGAACACTGAAGCTTTCTTT.

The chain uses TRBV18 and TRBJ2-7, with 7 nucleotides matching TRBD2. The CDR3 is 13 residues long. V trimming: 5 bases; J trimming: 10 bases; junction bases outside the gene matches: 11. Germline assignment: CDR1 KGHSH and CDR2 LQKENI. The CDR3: CASSETRPGGQYF. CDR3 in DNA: TGTGCCAGCTCAGAGACTCGTCCGGGAGGCCAGTACTTC. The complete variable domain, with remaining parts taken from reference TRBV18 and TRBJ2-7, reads NAGVMQNPRHLVRRRGQEARLRCSPMKGHSHVYWYRQLPEEGLKFMVYLQKENIIDESGMPKERFSAEFPKEGPSILRIQQVVRGDSAAYFCASSETRPGGQYFGPGTRLTVT.

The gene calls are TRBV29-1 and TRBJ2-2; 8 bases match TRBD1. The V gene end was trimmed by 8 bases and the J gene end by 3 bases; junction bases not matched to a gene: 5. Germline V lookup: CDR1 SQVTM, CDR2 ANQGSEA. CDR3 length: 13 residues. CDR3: CSSYRGDTGELFF. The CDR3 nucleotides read TGCAGCTCATACAGGGGGGACACCGGGGAGCTGTTTTTT.

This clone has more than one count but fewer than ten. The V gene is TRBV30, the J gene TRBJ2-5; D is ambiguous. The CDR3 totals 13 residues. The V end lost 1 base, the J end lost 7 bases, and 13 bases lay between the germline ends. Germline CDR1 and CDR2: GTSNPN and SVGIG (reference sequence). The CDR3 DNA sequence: TGTGCCTGGAGTGAGTGGATCACGGGGACCCAGTACTTC. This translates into CAWSEWITGTQYF.

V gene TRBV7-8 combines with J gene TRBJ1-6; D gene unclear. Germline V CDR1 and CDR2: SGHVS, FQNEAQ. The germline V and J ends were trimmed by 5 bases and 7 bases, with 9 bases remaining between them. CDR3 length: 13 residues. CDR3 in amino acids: CASSVQQNSPLHF. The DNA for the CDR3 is TGTGCCAGCAGCGTACAACAGAATTCACCCCTCCACTTT.

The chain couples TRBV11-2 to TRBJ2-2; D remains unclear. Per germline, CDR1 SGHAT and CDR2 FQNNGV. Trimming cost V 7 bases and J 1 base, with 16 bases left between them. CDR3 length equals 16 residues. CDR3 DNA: TGTGCCAGCACCCCACCCAAGAGGCGGAACACCGGGGAGCTGTTTTTT. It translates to CASTPPKRRNTGELFF. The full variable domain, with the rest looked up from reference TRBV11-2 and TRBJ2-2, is EAGVAQSPRYKIIEKRQSVAFWCNPISGHATLYWYQQILGQGPKLLIQFQNNGVVDDSQLPKDRFSAERLKGVDSTLKIQPAKLEDSAVYLCASTPPKRRNTGELFFGEGSRLTVL.

The CDR3 DNA is TGTGCCAGTAGTATGTTGAGAGAGAACTATGGCTACACCTTC. The encoded protein is CASSMLRENYGYTF. The rearrangement uses TRBV19 and TRBJ1-2; D remains unclear. The ends were cut back, 3 bases at V and 2 bases at J, with 10 bases in the middle. Per germline, CDR1 LNHDA and CDR2 SQIVND (reference sequence). CDR3 length equals 14 residues.

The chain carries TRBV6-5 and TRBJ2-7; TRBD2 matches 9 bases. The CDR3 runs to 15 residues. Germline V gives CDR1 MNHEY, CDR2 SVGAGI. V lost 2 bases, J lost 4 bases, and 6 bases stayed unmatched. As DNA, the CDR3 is TGTGCCAGCAGTTACGTAGCGGGAGAATGGTACGAGCAGTACTTC. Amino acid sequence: CASSYVAGEWYEQYF.

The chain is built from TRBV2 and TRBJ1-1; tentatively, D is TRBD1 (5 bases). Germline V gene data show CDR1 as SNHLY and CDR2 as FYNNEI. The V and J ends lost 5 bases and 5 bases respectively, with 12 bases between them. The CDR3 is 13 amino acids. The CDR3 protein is CASSLARATEAFF. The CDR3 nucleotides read TGTGCCAGCAGTCTCGCCAGGGCTACTGAAGCTTTCTTT.

CDR3 loop: CATSRDNREPSNEQFF. The CDR3 DNA reads TGTGCCACCAGCAGAGATAACCGGGAGCCGTCCAATGAGCAGTTCTTC. The chain has TRBV15 and TRBJ2-1, with TRBD2 as a possible D gene (6 bases). The germline V gene encodes CDR1 LNHNV and CDR2 YYDKDF (reference sequence). V lost 0 bases to trimming and J lost 6 bases, with 15 bases between them. This CDR3 region has 16 residues.

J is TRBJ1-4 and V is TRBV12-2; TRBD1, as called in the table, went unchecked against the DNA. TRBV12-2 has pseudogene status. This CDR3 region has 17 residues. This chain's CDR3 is CASRLERFDRGMEKLFF. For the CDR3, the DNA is TGTGCAAGTCGCTTAGAGAGGTTTGACAGGGGGATGGAAAAACTGTTTTTT.

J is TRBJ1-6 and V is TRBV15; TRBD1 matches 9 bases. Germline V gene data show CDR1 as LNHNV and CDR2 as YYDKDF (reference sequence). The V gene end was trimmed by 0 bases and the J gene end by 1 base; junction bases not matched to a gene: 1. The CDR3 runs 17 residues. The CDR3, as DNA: TGTGCCACCAGCAGAGAGGGACAGGGTTCCTATAATTCACCCCTCCACTTT. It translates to CATSREGQGSYNSPLHF.

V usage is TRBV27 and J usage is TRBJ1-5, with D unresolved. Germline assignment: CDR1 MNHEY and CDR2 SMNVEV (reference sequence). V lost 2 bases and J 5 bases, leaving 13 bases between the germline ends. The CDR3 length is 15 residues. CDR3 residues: CASSLTQMRDQPQHF. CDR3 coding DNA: TGTGCCAGCAGTTTAACCCAGATGAGGGATCAGCCCCAGCATTTT.

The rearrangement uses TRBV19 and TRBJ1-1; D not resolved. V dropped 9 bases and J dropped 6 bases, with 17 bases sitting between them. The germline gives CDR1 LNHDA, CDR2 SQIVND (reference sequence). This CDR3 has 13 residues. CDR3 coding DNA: TGTGCCAGCACCAGGTCCCTTAACGCTGAAGCTTTCTTT. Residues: CASTRSLNAEAFF.

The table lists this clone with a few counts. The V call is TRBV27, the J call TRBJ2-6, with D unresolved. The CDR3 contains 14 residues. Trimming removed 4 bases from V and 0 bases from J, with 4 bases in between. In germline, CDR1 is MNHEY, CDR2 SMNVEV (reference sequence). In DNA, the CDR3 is TGTGCCAGCAGTTACAGCTCTGGGGCCAACGTCCTGACTTTC. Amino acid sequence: CASSYSSGANVLTF.

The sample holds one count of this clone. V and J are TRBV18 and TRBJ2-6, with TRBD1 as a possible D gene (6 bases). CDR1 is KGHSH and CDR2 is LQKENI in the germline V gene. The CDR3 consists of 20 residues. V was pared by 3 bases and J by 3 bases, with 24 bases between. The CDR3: CASSPAVTGRFPGGANVLTF. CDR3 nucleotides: TGTGCCAGCTCACCCGCAGTTACAGGGAGATTCCCAGGTGGGGCCAACGTCCTGACTTTC.

The CDR3 nucleotides read TGTGCCAGCAGCTTAGCTCCTCAGGATCAGCCCCAGCATTTT. It is translated as CASSLAPQDQPQHF. V and J are TRBV7-9 and TRBJ1-5; D uncertain. This CDR3 is 14 amino acids long. Germline loops: CDR1 SEHNR, CDR2 FQNEAQ (reference sequence). V lost 0 bases, J lost 5 bases, and 8 bases lay in between.

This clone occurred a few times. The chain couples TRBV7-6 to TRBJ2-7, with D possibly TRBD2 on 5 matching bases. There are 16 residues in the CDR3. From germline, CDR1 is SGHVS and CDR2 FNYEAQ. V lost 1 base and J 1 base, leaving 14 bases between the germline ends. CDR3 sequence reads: CASSLVGSGNSYEQYF. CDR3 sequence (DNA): TGTGCCAGCAGCTTAGTTGGGTCGGGGAATTCCTACGAGCAGTACTTC.